This T cell receptor beta chain was documented in a study of blood T cell repertoires in COVID-19 (dated by TCRdb to the early 2020s). Study-level background: Collaborator samples came from the United States, Italy and Spain and covered acute and convalescent phases of COVID-19. The material from the prospective study consisted of cDNA or gDNA derived from T cells, B-cell-depleted T cells, or PBMCs. Nearly every sample came with metadata listing a de-identified subject ID, COVID-19 status, age in years and sex. The dataset comprised deeply sampled blood TCRbeta repertoires from subjects exposed to, actively infected with, or recovered from COVID-19. A freely available public database, intended as a resource for researchers studying the immune response to SARS-CoV-2, is where the repertoires were released. The samples were drawn from the first 160 participants of the ongoing ImmuneRACE study and from some 1,300 subjects provided by 6 global collaborators. Where HLA class I and class II types were available, the types were taken from metadata supplied by the sample provider, not from assay-based typing. Here is what the overall study found, with its caveats: How much clinical and demographic metadata was included differed by source and by participant, and the metadata was provided uncurated.

The immunoSEQ Assay, a bias-controlled multiplex PCR, was used to amplify TCRbeta CDR3 regions from genomic DNA. For the original study's pipeline: Within the assay, amplification of reference gene primers was used to estimate how many nucleated cells each sample contained. Sequence reads were collapsed and filtered to measure the absolute abundance of every unique TCRbeta CDR3 rearrangement. For each sample, productive Simpson clonality was calculated as the square root of Simpson's diversity index over productive rearrangements. As stored in TCRdb, this immuneACCESS dataset retains in-frame rearrangements with V and J assigned. A fraction of the clones does not appear; measured against another copy, unresolved V genes explain less than half of the discrepancy, and the remainder lacks a known reason. For V, J and clone size, that table is used; D and trimming come from the DNA. This sample holds around 290,000 clones; roughly 86% were observed only once. The ten top clones hold around 1% of the sample.

V is pruned by 0 bases and J by 9 bases, leaving 8 bases of the junction without a gene match. Including the terminal cysteine and phenylalanine, the CDR3 comprises 14 residues. Just the 42-base CDR3 DNA is kept, in frame starting at base 1. The germline V gene (reference sequence) yields GTSNPN for CDR1 and SVGIG for CDR2. To note about this clone: Its cognate antigen has yet to be identified. No much larger clone exists at a distance of one base, and base qualities are not known.

Enrolling through a virtual design, the prospective study's participants ranged in age from about 18 to 100 years and lived across roughly 24 United States geographic areas. To assign participants to cohorts, the prospective study relied on clinical history that participants themselves reported in a screening survey and a study questionnaire. Recovered participants in ImmuneRACE Cohort 3 were defined by two consecutive negative NP/OP PCR tests, clearance by a healthcare professional, or resolution of symptoms. In the prospective study, whole blood, serum and a nasopharyngeal or oropharyngeal swab were collected from each participant by mobile phlebotomists. Additional blood draws and questionnaires over an approximately 2-month period could optionally be provided by prospective study participants. Prospective study blood samples were shipped either frozen or at room temperature before DNA extraction.

The chain couples TRBV30 to TRBJ2-1, with TRBD1 identical over 7 junction bases. Sequencing was performed on PBMCs or T cells enriched from blood (not recorded which). This clonotype was obtained from a woman in her 30s who had recovered from COVID-19. This receptor carries the CDR3 CAWSVGLGGAEQFF. DNA sequence: TGTGCCTGGAGTGTAGGATTAGGGGGCGCTGAGCAGTTCTTC.